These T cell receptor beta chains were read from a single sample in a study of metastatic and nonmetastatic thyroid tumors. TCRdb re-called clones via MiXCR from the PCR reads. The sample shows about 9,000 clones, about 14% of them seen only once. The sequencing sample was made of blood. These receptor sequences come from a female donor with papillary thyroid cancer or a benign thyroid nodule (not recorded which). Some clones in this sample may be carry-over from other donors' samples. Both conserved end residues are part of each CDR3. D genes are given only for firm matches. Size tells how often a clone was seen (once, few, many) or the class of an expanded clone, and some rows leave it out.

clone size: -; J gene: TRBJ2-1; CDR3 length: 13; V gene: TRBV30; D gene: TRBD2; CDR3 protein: CAWSPGRVHEQFF; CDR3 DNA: TGTGCCTGGAGTCCCGGGAGGGTCCATGAGCAGTTCTTC
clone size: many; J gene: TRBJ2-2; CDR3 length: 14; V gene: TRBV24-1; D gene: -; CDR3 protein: CATSEVTNTGELFF; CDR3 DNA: TGTGCCACTAGTGAAGTCACGAACACCGGGGAGCTGTTTTTT
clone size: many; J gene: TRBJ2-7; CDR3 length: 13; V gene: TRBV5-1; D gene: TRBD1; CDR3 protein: CASQDGTGNEQYF; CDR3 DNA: TGCGCCAGCCAGGACGGGACAGGGAACGAGCAGTACTTC
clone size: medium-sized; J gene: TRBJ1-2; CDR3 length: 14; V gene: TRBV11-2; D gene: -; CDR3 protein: CASSLDPGTSGYTF; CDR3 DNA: TGTGCCAGCAGCTTAGATCCGGGTACGTCGGGCTACACCTTC
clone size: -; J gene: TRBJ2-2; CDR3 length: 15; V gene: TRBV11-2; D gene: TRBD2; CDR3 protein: CASSLLAGVGGELFF; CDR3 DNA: TGTGCCAGCAGCTTACTAGCGGGAGTTGGGGGGGAGCTGTTTTTT
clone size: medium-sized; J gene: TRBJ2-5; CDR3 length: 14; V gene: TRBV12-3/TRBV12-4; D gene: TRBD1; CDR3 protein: CASSRGQGGETQYF; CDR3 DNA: TGTGCCAGCAGTCGGGGACAGGGCGGAGAGACCCAGTACTTC
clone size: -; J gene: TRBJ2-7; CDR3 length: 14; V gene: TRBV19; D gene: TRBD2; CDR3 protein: CASSPSGSSYEQYF; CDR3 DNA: TGTGCCAGTAGCCCTAGCGGGTCCTCCTACGAGCAGTACTTC
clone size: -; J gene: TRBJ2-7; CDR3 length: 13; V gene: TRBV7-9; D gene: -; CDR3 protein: CASSFGQQDEQYF; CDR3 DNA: TGTGCCAGCAGCTTCGGCCAGCAGGACGAGCAGTACTTC
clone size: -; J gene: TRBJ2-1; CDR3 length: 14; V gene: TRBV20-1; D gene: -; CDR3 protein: CSARESRDYNEQFF; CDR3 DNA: TGCAGTGCTAGAGAGAGTCGGGACTACAATGAGCAGTTCTTC
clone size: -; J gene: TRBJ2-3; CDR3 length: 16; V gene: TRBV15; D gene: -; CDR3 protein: CATSSRKYRDTDTQYF; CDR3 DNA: TGTGCCACCAGCAGTCGAAAGTACAGGGACACAGATACGCAGTATTTT
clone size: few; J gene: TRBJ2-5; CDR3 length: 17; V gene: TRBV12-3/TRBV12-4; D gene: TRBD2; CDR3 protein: CASSFVWRRGGGETQYF; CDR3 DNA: TGTGCCAGCAGTTTTGTCTGGCGTCGGGGGGGCGGAGAGACCCAGTACTTC
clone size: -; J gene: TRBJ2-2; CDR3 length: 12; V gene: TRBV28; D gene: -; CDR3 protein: CASSLLSLELFF; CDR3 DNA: TGTGCCAGCAGTTTATTGTCCTTGGAGCTGTTTTTT
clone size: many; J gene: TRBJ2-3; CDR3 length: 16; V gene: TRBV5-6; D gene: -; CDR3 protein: CASSRNTGFSTDTQYF; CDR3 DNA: TGTGCCAGCAGCCGAAATACAGGGTTCAGCACAGATACGCAGTATTTT
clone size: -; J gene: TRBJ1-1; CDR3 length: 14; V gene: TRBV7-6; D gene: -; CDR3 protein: CASSVAAGDTEAFF; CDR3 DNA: TGTGCCAGCAGCGTAGCGGCGGGGGACACTGAGGCTTTCTTT
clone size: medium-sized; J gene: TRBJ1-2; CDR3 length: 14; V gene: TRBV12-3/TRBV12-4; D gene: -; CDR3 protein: CASSYQGQNYGYTF; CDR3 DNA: TGTGCCAGCAGTTACCAAGGCCAGAACTATGGCTACACCTTC
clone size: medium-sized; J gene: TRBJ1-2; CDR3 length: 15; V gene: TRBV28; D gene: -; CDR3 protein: CASSYQPVWKNGYTF; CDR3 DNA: TGTGCCAGCAGCTACCAACCCGTATGGAAAAATGGCTACACCTTC
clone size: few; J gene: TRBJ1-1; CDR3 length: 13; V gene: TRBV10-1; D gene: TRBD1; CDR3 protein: CASSATGAAEAFF; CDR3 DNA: TGCGCCAGCAGTGCGACAGGGGCTGCTGAAGCTTTCTTT
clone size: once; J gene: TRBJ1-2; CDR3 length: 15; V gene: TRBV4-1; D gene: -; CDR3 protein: CASSQEVGRARGYTF; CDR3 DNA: TGCGCCAGCAGCCAAGAGGTCGGACGGGCTCGGGGCTACACCTTC
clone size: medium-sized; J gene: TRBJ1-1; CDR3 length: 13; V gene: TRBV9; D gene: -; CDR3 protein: CASSVKPNTEAFF; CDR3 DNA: TGTGCCAGCAGCGTCAAGCCGAACACTGAAGCTTTCTTT
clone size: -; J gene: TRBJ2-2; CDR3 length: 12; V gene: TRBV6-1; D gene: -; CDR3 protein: CASGHHTGELFF; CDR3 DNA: TGTGCCAGTGGGCACCACACCGGGGAGCTGTTTTTT
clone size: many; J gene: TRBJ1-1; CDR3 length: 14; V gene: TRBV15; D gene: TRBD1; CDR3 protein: CATSRDRGYAEAFF; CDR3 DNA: TGTGCCACCAGCAGGGACAGGGGGTACGCTGAAGCTTTCTTT
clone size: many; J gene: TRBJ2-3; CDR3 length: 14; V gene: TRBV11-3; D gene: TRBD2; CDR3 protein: CASSFNGGADTQYF; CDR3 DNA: TGTGCCAGCAGCTTCAACGGGGGGGCAGATACGCAGTATTTT
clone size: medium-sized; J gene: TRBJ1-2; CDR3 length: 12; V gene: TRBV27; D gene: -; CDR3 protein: CASSLSGDGYTF; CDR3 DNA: TGTGCCAGCAGTTTATCGGGGGATGGCTACACCTTC
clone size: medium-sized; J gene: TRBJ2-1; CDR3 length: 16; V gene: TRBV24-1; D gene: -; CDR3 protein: CATSDPGGPEGNEQFF; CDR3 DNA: TGTGCCACCAGTGACCCCGGGGGGCCCGAGGGAAATGAGCAGTTCTTC
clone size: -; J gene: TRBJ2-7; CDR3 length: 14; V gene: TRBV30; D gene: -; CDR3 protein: CAWSRKNDSREQYF; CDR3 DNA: TGTGCCTGGAGTCGGAAAAATGACTCCCGCGAGCAGTACTTC
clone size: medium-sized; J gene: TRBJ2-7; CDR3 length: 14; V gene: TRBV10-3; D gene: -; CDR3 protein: CAISDGALSYEQYF; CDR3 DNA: TGTGCCATCAGTGACGGGGCCCTCTCCTACGAGCAGTACTTC
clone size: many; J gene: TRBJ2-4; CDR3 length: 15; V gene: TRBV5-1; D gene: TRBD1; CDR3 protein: CASSLGDRSMGIQYF; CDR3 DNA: TGCGCCAGCAGCTTGGGGGACAGATCTATGGGCATTCAGTACTTC
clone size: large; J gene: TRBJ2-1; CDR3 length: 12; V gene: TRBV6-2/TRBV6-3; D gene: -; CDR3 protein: CASSYGTQEQFF; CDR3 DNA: TGTGCCAGCAGTTACGGGACTCAGGAGCAGTTCTTC
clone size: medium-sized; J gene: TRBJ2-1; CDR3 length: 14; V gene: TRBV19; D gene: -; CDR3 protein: CASSMDPGHNEQFF; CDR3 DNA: TGTGCCAGTAGTATGGATCCGGGACACAATGAGCAGTTCTTC
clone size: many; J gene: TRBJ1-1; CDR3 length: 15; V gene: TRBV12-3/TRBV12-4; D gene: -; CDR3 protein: CASSLDSRLATEAFF; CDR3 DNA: TGTGCCAGCAGTTTAGATTCGAGGTTGGCCACTGAAGCTTTCTTT
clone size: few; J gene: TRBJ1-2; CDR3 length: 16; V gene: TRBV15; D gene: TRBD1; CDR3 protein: CATSRAGTGGSHGYTF; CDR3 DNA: TGTGCCACCAGCAGAGCCGGGACAGGGGGGAGTCATGGCTACACCTTC
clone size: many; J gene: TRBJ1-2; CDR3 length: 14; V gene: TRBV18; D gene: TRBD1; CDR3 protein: CASSQGQVSYGYTF; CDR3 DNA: TGTGCCAGCTCACAGGGACAGGTTTCCTATGGCTACACCTTC
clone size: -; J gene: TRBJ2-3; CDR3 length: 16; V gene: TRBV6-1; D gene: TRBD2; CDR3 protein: CASSDSAGGSTDTQYF; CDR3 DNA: TGTGCCAGCAGTGATTCGGCGGGGGGGAGCACAGATACGCAGTATTTT
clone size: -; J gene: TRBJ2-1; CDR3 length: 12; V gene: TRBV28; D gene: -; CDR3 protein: CASSFPRREQFF; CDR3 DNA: TGTGCCAGCAGTTTTCCCCGTCGGGAGCAGTTCTTC
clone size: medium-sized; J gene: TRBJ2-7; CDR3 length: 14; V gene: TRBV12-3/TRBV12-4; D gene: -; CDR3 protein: CASSLSGTQYEQYF; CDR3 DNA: TGTGCCAGCAGTTTATCCGGGACACAATACGAGCAGTACTTC
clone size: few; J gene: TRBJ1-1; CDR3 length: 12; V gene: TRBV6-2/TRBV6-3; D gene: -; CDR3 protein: CASSYREPEAFF; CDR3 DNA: TGTGCCAGCAGTTACCGAGAGCCTGAAGCTTTCTTT
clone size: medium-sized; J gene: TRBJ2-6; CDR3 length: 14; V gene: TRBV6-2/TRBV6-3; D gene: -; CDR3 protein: CASSYGSGANVLTF; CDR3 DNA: TGTGCCAGCAGTTATGGGTCTGGGGCCAACGTCCTGACTTTC
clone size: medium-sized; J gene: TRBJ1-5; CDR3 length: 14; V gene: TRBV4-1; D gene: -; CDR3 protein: CASSQDIGVQPQHF; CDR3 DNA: TGCGCCAGCAGCCAAGATATCGGGGTTCAGCCCCAGCATTTT
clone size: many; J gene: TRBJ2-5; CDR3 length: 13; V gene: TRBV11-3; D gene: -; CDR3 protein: CASSLDPEGTQYF; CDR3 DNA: TGTGCCAGCAGCTTAGATCCAGAAGGGACCCAGTACTTC
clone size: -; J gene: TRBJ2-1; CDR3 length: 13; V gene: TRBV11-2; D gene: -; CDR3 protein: CASSLQGFGEQFF; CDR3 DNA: TGTGCCAGCAGCTTGCAAGGTTTCGGTGAGCAGTTCTTC
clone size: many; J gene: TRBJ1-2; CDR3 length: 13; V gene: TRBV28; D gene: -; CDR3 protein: CASRDGGRYGYTF; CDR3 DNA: TGTGCCAGCAGGGATGGGGGACGATATGGCTACACCTTC
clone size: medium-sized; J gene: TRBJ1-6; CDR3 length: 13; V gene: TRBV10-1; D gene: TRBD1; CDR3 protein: CASRPPTGVLLHF; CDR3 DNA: TGCGCCAGCAGACCACCGACAGGGGTTCTCCTCCACTTT
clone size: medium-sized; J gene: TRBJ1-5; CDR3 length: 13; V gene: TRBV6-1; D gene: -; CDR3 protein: CASRNEGDQPQHF; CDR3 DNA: TGTGCCAGCAGGAACGAGGGGGATCAGCCCCAGCATTTT
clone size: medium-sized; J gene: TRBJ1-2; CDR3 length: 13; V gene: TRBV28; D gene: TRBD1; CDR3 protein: CASKKGGSYGYTF; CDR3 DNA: TGTGCCAGCAAGAAAGGGGGCAGCTATGGCTACACCTTC
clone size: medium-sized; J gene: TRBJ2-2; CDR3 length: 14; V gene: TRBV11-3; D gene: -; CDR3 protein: CASSLGGSTGELFF; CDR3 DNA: TGTGCCAGCAGCTTAGGTGGGAGCACCGGGGAGCTGTTTTTT
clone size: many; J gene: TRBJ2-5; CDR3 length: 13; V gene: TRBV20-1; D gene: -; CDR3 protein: CSARDFTQETQYF; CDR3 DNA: TGCAGTGCTAGAGATTTTACCCAAGAGACCCAGTACTTC
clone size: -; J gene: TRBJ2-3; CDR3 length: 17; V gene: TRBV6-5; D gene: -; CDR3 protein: CASSPPGPGASTDTQYF; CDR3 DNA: TGTGCCAGCAGCCCTCCGGGTCCAGGGGCTAGCACAGATACGCAGTATTTT
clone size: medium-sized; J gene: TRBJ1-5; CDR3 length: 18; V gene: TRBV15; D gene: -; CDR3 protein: CATSRVWGPTGGNQPQHF; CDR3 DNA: TGTGCCACCAGCAGAGTATGGGGACCTACCGGTGGCAATCAGCCCCAGCATTTT
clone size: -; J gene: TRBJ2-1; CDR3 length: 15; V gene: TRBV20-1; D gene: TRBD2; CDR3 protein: CSARDPGSGVGEQFF; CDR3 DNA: TGCAGTGCTAGAGATCCGGGTAGCGGGGTCGGTGAGCAGTTCTTC
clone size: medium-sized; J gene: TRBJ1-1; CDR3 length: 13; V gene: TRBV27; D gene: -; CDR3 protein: CASSLFMDTEAFF; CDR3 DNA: TGTGCCAGCAGTTTATTCATGGACACTGAAGCTTTCTTT
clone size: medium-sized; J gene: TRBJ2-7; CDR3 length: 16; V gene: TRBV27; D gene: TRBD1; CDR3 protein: CASSYLGTGVTYEQYF; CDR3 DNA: TGTGCCAGCAGCTATTTAGGGACAGGTGTTACCTACGAGCAGTACTTC
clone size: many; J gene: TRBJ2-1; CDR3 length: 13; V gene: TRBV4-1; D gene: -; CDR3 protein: CASSQANRNEQFF; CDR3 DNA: TGCGCCAGCAGCCAAGCCAACCGCAATGAGCAGTTCTTC
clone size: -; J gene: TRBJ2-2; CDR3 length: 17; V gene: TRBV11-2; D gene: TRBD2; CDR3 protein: CASSRDSLAGITGELFF; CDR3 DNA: TGTGCCAGCAGCCGCGATTCACTAGCGGGTATTACCGGGGAGCTGTTTTTT
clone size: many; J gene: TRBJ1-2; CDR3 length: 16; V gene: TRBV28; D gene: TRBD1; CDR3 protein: CASSLDRGHEFDGYTF; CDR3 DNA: TGTGCCAGCAGCCTGGACAGGGGGCATGAGTTTGATGGCTACACCTTC